Listed below are T cell receptor beta chains from one sample, sequenced in a study of T cells after yellow fever vaccination. TCRdb used MiXCR to reprocess the 5' RACE reads, holding one entry per CDR3 protein. This sample has about 300,000 distinct CDR3 sequences; roughly 9% occur once, and the top ten carry 3% to 4%. The sequenced sample was CD4+ T cells sorted from PBMCs, obtained 5 days after the yellow fever booster vaccination. Receptors originate from a man aged 18 to 35 who received the YFV17D yellow fever vaccine. CDR3s include the opening cysteine and the closing phenylalanine or tryptophan. A D gene is named only where the DNA matches it firmly. A clone size is listed for some rows: how often the clone was seen (once, few, many), or a class if it is expanded.

TRBD2 - TRBJ2-3 TRBV7-2 CASSSRSGGGTDTQYF TGTGCCAGCAGTTCCCGTAGCGGGGGGGGGACAGATACGCAGTATTTT
TRBD2 few TRBJ2-5 TRBV12-3/TRBV12-4 CASSPGLVEETQYF TGTGCCAGCAGCCCGGGACTAGTGGAAGAGACCCAGTACTTC
- - TRBJ2-5 TRBV14 CASNQAGALVPQYF TGTGCCAGCAACCAAGCAGGGGCCCTCGTGCCCCAGTACTTC
- - TRBJ2-3 TRBV24-1 CATKGDTDTQYF TGTGCCACCAAGGGGGACACAGATACGCAGTATTTT
- few TRBJ1-5 TRBV7-8 CASSFDPRYQPQHF TGTGCCAGCAGTTTCGATCCAAGGTATCAGCCCCAGCATTTT
TRBD2 - TRBJ2-5 TRBV29-1 CSVVGGGVETQYF TGCAGCGTTGTGGGCGGGGGGGTTGAGACCCAGTACTTC
- - TRBJ1-3 TRBV7-6 CASSLVSGAGNTIYF TGTGCCAGCAGCTTAGTATCGGGGGCTGGAAACACCATATATTTT
- - TRBJ2-7 TRBV7-2 CASSPPYGGEQYF TGTGCCAGCAGCCCGCCTTATGGCGGCGAGCAGTACTTC
- - TRBJ2-6 TRBV4-2 CASSRAGRETGANVLTF TGTGCCAGCAGCCGGGCCGGTAGAGAAACCGGGGCCAACGTCCTGACTTTC
TRBD2 - TRBJ2-2 TRBV20-1 CSARDRTSGGSGELFF TGCAGTGCTAGGGACCGGACTAGCGGGGGGTCCGGGGAGCTGTTTTTT
- - TRBJ1-6 TRBV19 CASSPQTANHRPLHF TGTGCCAGTAGCCCACAAACAGCCAACCATCGGCCCCTCCACTTT
- once TRBJ1-2 TRBV20-1 CSARDPRWYGYTF TGCAGTGCTAGAGATCCAAGGTGGTATGGCTACACCTTC
- many TRBJ1-2 TRBV7-2 CASSFSVYGYTF TGTGCCAGCAGCTTCTCGGTCTATGGCTACACCTTC
- - TRBJ1-1 TRBV10-3 CAISGKLDTEAFF TGTGCCATCAGTGGGAAGCTTGACACTGAAGCTTTCTTT
- many TRBJ2-2 TRBV11-3 CASSPGGSNTGELFF TGTGCCAGCAGTCCCGGGGGATCGAACACCGGGGAGCTGTTTTTT